Listed here are 32 T cell receptor beta chains from one sample, sequenced in a study of blood T cell repertoires in COVID-19. TCRdb keeps only in-frame clones here, not all; method: immunoSEQ multiplex PCR. Found here are 200,000 to 250,000 clones, 86% of them singletons; the top ten hold 2.5% to 3.5%. Sequenced sample: PBMCs or T cells enriched from blood (not recorded which). These receptors were collected from a woman aged 45-65 years in a cohort exposed to, infected with or recovered from COVID-19 (not recorded which).

The V and J genes are TRBV5-1 and TRBJ2-2, with D possibly TRBD1 on 5 matching bases. The CDR3 is 16 amino acids. Trimming shortened V by 4 bases and J by 4 bases, and 17 bases separated the two germline ends. Germline CDR1 and CDR2: SGHRS and YFSETQ. CDR3 protein: CASSRSDSPGTGELFF. As DNA, the CDR3 is TGCGCCAGCAGCAGATCCGACAGCCCGGGCACCGGGGAGCTGTTTTTT. The variable domain in full, with the rest retrieved from reference TRBV5-1 and TRBJ2-2, is KAGVTQTPRYLIKTRGQQVTLSCSPISGHRSVSWYQQTPGQGLQFLFEYFSETQRNKGNFPGRFSGRQFSNSRSEMNVSTLELGDSALYLCASSRSDSPGTGELFFGEGSRLTVL.

This clone was found once. This chain connects TRBV19 to TRBJ1-1, with a tentative D call TRBD1 (6 bases). The CDR3 is 13 amino acids. Germline V gives CDR1 LNHDA, CDR2 SQIVND (reference sequence). Trimming left V 6 bases short and J 11 bases short, with 19 bases between. The CDR3 DNA follows: TGTGCCAGTAGCTGGGGGGGGGCACGCAAGGCTTTCTTT. As protein: CASSWGGARKAFF. Full variable domain (rest looked up from reference TRBV19 and TRBJ1-1): DGGITQSPKYLFRKEGQNVTLSCEQNLNHDAMYWYRQDPGQGLRLIYYSQIVNDFQKGDIAEGYSVSREKKESFPLTVTSAQKNPTAFYLCASSWGGARKAFFGQGTRLTVV.

CDR3 sequence (DNA): TGTGCCAGCACACCTTGGGGACTAGCAGAGACCCAGTACTTC. It yields the protein CASTPWGLAETQYF. V is TRBV6-5 and J is TRBJ2-5; 9 nucleotides match TRBD2. Germline CDR1 and CDR2: MNHEY and SVGAGI. The CDR3 spans 14 residues. Trimming cost V 7 bases and J 4 bases; bases outside gene matches: 7.

V and J are TRBV5-4 and TRBJ1-6; TRBD1 matches 10 bases. Germline V gene sequence: CDR1 SGHNT, CDR2 YYREEE (reference sequence). With V trimmed by 2 bases and J by 7 bases, 6 bases remained unmatched. This CDR3 has 16 amino acids. CDR3 nucleotide sequence: TGTGCCAGCAGCTTCCGGGACAGGGGTCCCAATTCACCCCTCCACTTT. It yields the protein CASSFRDRGPNSPLHF.

The chain combines TRBV18 with TRBJ1-1; D is unclear. The CDR3 contains 13 residues. Trimming took off 2 bases at V and 4 bases at J, with 8 bases between the two ends. CDR1 KGHSH and CDR2 LQKENI come from the germline V gene. CDR3 sequence reads: CASSPGEGTEAFF. The CDR3 bases are TGTGCCAGCTCACCAGGGGAGGGCACTGAAGCTTTCTTT.

This clone was counted many times. As DNA, the CDR3 is TGTGCCAGTAGTCCTAACCCAGGGATTTCTTATGGCTACACCTTC. It specifies CASSPNPGISYGYTF. The gene calls are TRBV19 and TRBJ1-2; perhaps TRBD1 as D (5 bases). This CDR3 spans 15 amino acids. Trimming shortened V by 5 bases and J by 5 bases, and 18 bases separated the two germline ends. The germline V gene has CDR1 LNHDA and CDR2 SQIVND (reference sequence).

This rearrangement joins TRBV5-5 to TRBJ2-5; D gene unclear. The germline V gene encodes CDR1 SGHKS and CDR2 YYEKEE (reference sequence). The CDR3 spans 14 residues. V lost 0 bases and J lost 3, with 9 bases in between. The CDR3 protein is CASSLVVQEETQYF. The CDR3 DNA follows: TGTGCCAGCAGCTTGGTCGTCCAGGAAGAGACCCAGTACTTC.

This chain links TRBV5-1 with TRBJ2-2, with D perhaps matching TRBD1 (6 bases). This CDR3 has 16 amino acids. V dropped 6 bases and J dropped 1 base, with 16 bases sitting between them. Germline V gene data show CDR1 as SGHRS and CDR2 as YFSETQ. The chain's CDR3 is CASTAAGTMNTGELFF. The DNA of the CDR3 is TGCGCCAGCACCGCCGCCGGGACAATGAACACCGGGGAGCTGTTTTTT.

This chain joins TRBV5-4 and TRBJ2-1; D is perhaps TRBD1 (6 bases). Trimming pared 2 bases from V and 4 bases from J, leaving 7 bases between. The germline gives CDR1 SGHNT, CDR2 YYREEE (reference sequence). The CDR3 has 13 amino acids. As DNA, the CDR3 is TGTGCCAGCAGCTTCGGGACATACAATGAGCAGTTCTTC. Translated: CASSFGTYNEQFF.

In its sample, this clone was seen once. The chain combines TRBV7-2 with TRBJ2-2, with TRBD1 matching over 8 bases. The germline gives CDR1 SGHTA, CDR2 FQGNSA. This CDR3 has 15 residues. Losses at the gene ends were 5 bases for V and 2 bases for J; bases not matched to a gene: 4. CDR3 coding DNA: TGTGCCAGCAGCAGGACAGGGATTAACACCGGGGAGCTGTTTTTT. Its protein product is CASSRTGINTGELFF.

The J gene is TRBJ2-7, the V gene TRBV6-2 or TRBV6-3; tentatively, D is TRBD1 (7 bases). There are 15 residues in the CDR3. V was pared by 4 bases and J by 3 bases, with 16 bases between. CDR1 and CDR2 from the germline V gene are MNHEY and SVGEGT. CDR3 amino acids: CASSLGGQKNYEQYF. CDR3 nucleotides: TGTGCCAGCAGTTTGGGGGGACAGAAGAACTACGAGCAGTACTTC.

The chain uses TRBV7-9 and TRBJ1-2; D gene ambiguous. The germline V gene encodes CDR1 SEHNR and CDR2 FQNEAQ (reference sequence). The V gene lost 4 bases and the J gene lost 1 base, with 7 bases spanning the gap. The CDR3 spans 13 residues. The CDR3 DNA sequence: TGTGCCAGCAGCTCTTCTTTTAACTATGGCTACACCTTC. Protein product: CASSSSFNYGYTF.

This clone was found a few times. V and J are TRBV21-1 and TRBJ1-1; no DNA check was done on the table's D call, TRBD1. TRBV21-1 represents a pseudogene. The CDR3 totals 15 residues. The CDR3 nucleotides are TGTGCCAGCAGCAAAGCGTGTGGGGCAGGGACTGAAGCTTTCTTT. It codes for CASSKACGAGTEAFF.

This clone was counted a few times. The chain carries TRBV27 and TRBJ2-5; D is possibly TRBD1 (6 bases). V lost 5 bases and J lost 5, with 9 bases in between. The germline V gene encodes CDR1 MNHEY and CDR2 SMNVEV (reference sequence). This CDR3 contains 12 residues. Here the CDR3 DNA reads TGTGCCAGCAGTAACAGGGAGGAGACCCAGTACTTC. This gives the protein CASSNREETQYF.

The chain is built from TRBV28 and TRBJ2-5; D not resolved. V was clipped by 5 bases and J by 0 bases, with 7 bases between them. This CDR3 contains 13 residues. Germline CDR1 is MDHEN and CDR2 is SYDVKM. CDR3 DNA: TGTGCCAGCAGTCCCCCGGACCAAGAGACCCAGTACTTC. Translated: CASSPPDQETQYF.

This rearrangement joins TRBV10-3 to TRBJ2-3, with 13 bases matching TRBD2. This CDR3 has 16 amino acids. The J segment lost 6 bases and the V segment lost 0 bases, leaving 3 bases of the junction unmatched. Looked up from germline, CDR1 is ENHRY and CDR2 is SYGVKD. Here the CDR3 DNA reads TGTGCCATCAGTGAGTCGGGACTAGCGGGGTCCGATACGCAGTATTTT. Translated: CAISESGLAGSDTQYF.

The rearrangement uses TRBV4-2 and TRBJ2-3; 9 bases are a match to TRBD2. The V segment lost 1 base and the J segment 4 bases; nucleotides outside the gene matches: 15. This CDR3 spans 19 amino acids. Germline-derived CDR1 and CDR2 are LGHNA and YNFKEQ. The CDR3 spells CASSQGTLTSGRGADTQYF. CDR3 DNA: TGTGCCAGCAGCCAAGGTACGCTGACTAGCGGCCGAGGAGCAGATACGCAGTATTTT.

The chain carries TRBV5-1 and TRBJ1-1; D is unclear. V was cut by 4 bases and J by 0 bases, with 19 bases left in between. This CDR3 has 17 amino acids. From germline, CDR1 is SGHRS and CDR2 YFSETQ. Written as DNA, the CDR3 is TGCGCCAGCAGCCCAAGACCCGGGATGAGGATGAACACTGAAGCTTTCTTT. It encodes CASSPRPGMRMNTEAFF.

The chain links TRBV30 to TRBJ1-3; no clear D. The CDR3 has 12 amino acids. The germline CDR1 and CDR2 sequences are GTSNPN and SVGIG (reference sequence). Trimming shortened V by 3 bases and J by 0 bases, and 3 bases separated the two germline ends. CDR3 amino acids: CAWSRSGNTIYF. As DNA, the CDR3 is TGTGCCTGGAGCCGCTCTGGAAACACCATATATTTT.

This CDR3 reads CASSAASAPHTQYF. CDR3 bases: TGTGCCAGCAGCGCGGCTAGCGCGCCCCATACGCAGTATTTT. The chain has TRBV5-4 and TRBJ2-3; tentatively, D is TRBD2 (6 bases). V was pared by 4 bases and J by 7 bases, with 16 bases between. CDR3 length: 14 residues. CDR1 and CDR2 from the germline V gene are SGHNT and YYREEE (reference sequence).

A single count supports this clone. The rearrangement links TRBV12-3 or TRBV12-4 to TRBJ2-7; 13 bases agree with TRBD2. This CDR3 has 13 amino acids. Trimming at V came to 6 bases and at J to 4 bases, leaving 0 bases not matched to a gene. This CDR3 reads CASRGLAGYEQYF. In DNA form, the CDR3 reads TGTGCCAGCAGGGGACTAGCGGGGTACGAGCAGTACTTC.

As to this clone: The junction and the germline gene differ at one end; a read error may be behind it. V usage is TRBV12-3 or TRBV12-4 and J usage is TRBJ1-3; TRBD1 matches 9 bases. The CDR3 is made up of 11 amino acids. The CDR3 here is CASSSGTGIPF. For the CDR3, the DNA is TGTGCCAGCAGCTCCGGGACAGGGATCCCCTTT.

CDR3 residues: CASSPGGVAGGLGTDTQYF. The CDR3 DNA sequence: TGTGCCAGCAGCCCGGGAGGGGTAGCGGGGGGCCTAGGCACAGATACGCAGTATTTT. The chain links TRBV5-4 to TRBJ2-3; 10 bases align to TRBD2. The trim removed 4 bases at V and 1 base at J, leaving 15 bases unmatched. The CDR3 has 19 residues. Germline V gene lookup returns CDR1 SGHNT and CDR2 YYREEE (reference sequence).

This chain uses TRBV2 with TRBJ1-2; 8 nucleotides align to TRBD1. V was pared by 6 bases and J by 4 bases, with 7 bases of the junction left unmatched. CDR3 length: 14 residues. Germline V lookup: CDR1 SNHLY, CDR2 FYNNEI. The CDR3 spells CASSPGRGPYGYTF. The CDR3 DNA sequence: TGTGCCAGCAGCCCCGGCAGGGGGCCCTATGGCTACACCTTC. The full variable domain, in which reference TRBV2 and TRBJ1-2 provide the parts outside the CDR3, is EPEVTQTPSHQVTQMGQEVILRCVPISNHLYFYWYRQILGQKVEFLVSFYNNEISEKSEIFDDQFSVERPDGSNFTLKIRSTKLEDSAMYFCASSPGRGPYGYTFGSGTRLTVV.

This chain joins TRBV7-8 and TRBJ1-2, with TRBD1 matching 7 bases. Germline V gene data show CDR1 as SGHVS and CDR2 as FQNEAQ. CDR3 length equals 14 residues. After removal of 1 base from V and 7 bases from J, the junction contained 6 bases not matched to a gene. CDR3 coding DNA: TGTGCCAGCAGCTTAGGTAGGGGGCATCGTGGCTACACCTTC. Its translation: CASSLGRGHRGYTF.

This clone was observed a few times. The genes are TRBV7-9 and TRBJ1-2; D may be TRBD1 (5 bases). V shed 5 bases and J shed 8 bases, with 15 bases lying between them. CDR3 length equals 13 residues. Per germline, CDR1 SEHNR and CDR2 FQNEAQ (reference sequence). The DNA of the CDR3 is TGTGCCAGCAGCCCCGGACAAGGCCGAGGCTACACCTTC. It yields the protein CASSPGQGRGYTF. Using reference TRBV7-9 and TRBJ1-2 for the parts outside the CDR3, the full variable domain is DTGVSQNPRHKITKRGQNVTFRCDPISEHNRLYWYRQTLGQGPEFLTYFQNEAQLEKSRLLSDRFSAERPKGSFSTLEIQRTEQGDSAMYLCASSPGQGRGYTFGSGTRLTVV.

V is TRBV15 and J is TRBJ2-1; 8 nucleotides match TRBD1. Unmatched junction bases numbered 3, after V lost 0 bases and J lost 8 bases. Germline V gene data show CDR1 as LNHNV and CDR2 as YYDKDF (reference sequence). CDR3 length equals 14 residues. This CDR3 reads CATSREQGADEQFF. As DNA, the CDR3 is TGTGCCACCAGCAGAGAGCAGGGGGCAGATGAGCAGTTCTTC.

The chain carries TRBV12-3 or TRBV12-4 and TRBJ2-2; tentatively, D is TRBD1 (5 bases). The CDR3 runs 13 residues. The V and J ends lost 5 bases and 3 bases respectively, with 7 bases between them. Written as DNA, the CDR3 is TGTGCCAGCAGTCCAGGGTACACCGGGGAGCTGTTTTTT. It is translated as CASSPGYTGELFF.

This rearrangement joins TRBV6-6 to TRBJ2-1, with a weak D call TRBD1 (6 bases). Trimming removed 4 bases from V and 1 base from J, with 11 bases in between. CDR1 MNHNY and CDR2 SVGAGI come from the germline V gene (reference sequence). This CDR3 spans 15 amino acids. CDR3 protein: CASSSTGLSYNEQFF. The CDR3 DNA follows: TGTGCCAGCAGTTCGACAGGCCTATCCTACAATGAGCAGTTCTTC.

The J gene is TRBJ1-2, the V gene TRBV29-1; D is uncertain. CDR3 length: 12 amino acids. Germline lookup yields CDR1 SQVTM and CDR2 ANQGSEA. The V and J ends lost 5 bases and 0 bases respectively, with 7 bases between them. CDR3 DNA sequence: TGCAGCGTTAGCCCCGCTAACTATGGCTACACCTTC. Protein: CSVSPANYGYTF.

V usage is TRBV2 and J usage is TRBJ1-6, with D unclear. The CDR3 loop spans 14 amino acids. Germline V CDR1 and CDR2: SNHLY, FYNNEI. Trimming shortened V by 5 bases and J by 7 bases, and 12 bases separated the two germline ends. CDR3 in DNA: TGTGCCAGCAGTTTGGCCCAGAAAAATTCACCCCTCCACTTT. Amino acid sequence: CASSLAQKNSPLHF.

The rearrangement uses TRBV4-1 and TRBJ1-2; 8 bases agree with TRBD1. CDR1 is MGHRA, CDR2 YSYEKL, per germline. The CDR3 runs to 16 residues. V was pared by 6 bases and J by 7 bases, with 16 bases of the junction left unmatched. In nucleotides, the CDR3 is TGCGCCAGCAGACCAAGTTGGACAGGGCGGATGCGTGGCTACACCTTC. It encodes CASRPSWTGRMRGYTF.